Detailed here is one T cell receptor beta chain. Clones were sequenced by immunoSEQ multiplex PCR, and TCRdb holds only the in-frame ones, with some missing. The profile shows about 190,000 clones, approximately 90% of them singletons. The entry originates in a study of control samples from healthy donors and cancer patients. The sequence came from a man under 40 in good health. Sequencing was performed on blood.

The CDR3 reads CASSPQGNYEQYF. The CDR3 nucleotides read TGCGCCAGCAGTCCACAGGGGAACTACGAGCAGTACTTC. The genes are TRBV10-2 and TRBJ2-7, with 7 bases that match TRBD1. The CDR3 is made up of 13 amino acids. The V gene end was trimmed by 5 bases and the J gene end by 3 bases; junction bases not matched to a gene: 4. Germline CDR1 WSHSY, CDR2 SAAADI.